This is a list of T cell receptor beta chains from one sample in a study of identical twins. Each CDR3 protein gets one entry after TCRdb re-called the 5' RACE reads with MiXCR. The sample records 200,000 to 250,000 distinct CDR3 sequences, approximately 7% being singletons. These data were also reused for a study on yellow fever vaccine responses in identical twins.

The sample comprised memory (CD45RO+) T cells sorted from blood. All receptors come from a woman between 18 and 29 years old in good health. The CDR3 runs from the conserved cysteine through the conserved F or W. Each record gives: V gene, D gene, CDR3 protein. D genes are given only for firm matches.

>TRBV24-1|TRBD2
CATSDPGGGNEQFF
>TRBV7-9|TRBD1
CASSRGQGAPYQETQYF
>TRBV5-5|-
CASSLSRSSYEQYF
>TRBV2|-
CASSLVSNEQYF
>TRBV14|-
CASSQDVSRALHTEAFF
>TRBV12-3/TRBV12-4|-
CASSFQPSRGSDTQYF
>TRBV25-1|TRBD2
CASSRKTSGNTDTQYF
>TRBV29-1|-
CSVQRLNTEAFF
>TRBV11-2|TRBD2
CASSARLAGVYNEQFF
>TRBV20-1|-
CSAPHPSYYNEQFF
>TRBV12-3/TRBV12-4|-
CASSTYGAGNNEQFF
>TRBV5-1|TRBD2
CASSSPGTSVYEQYF
>TRBV2|-
CASSERGPGPRNEQFF
>TRBV7-8|-
CASSLSGPQSSYNEQFF
>TRBV5-1|TRBD1
CASSLAAQGATDTQYF
>TRBV7-9|TRBD1
CASSQQGYGTGELFF
>TRBV6-2/TRBV6-3|-
CASKGRSVETNEKLFF
>TRBV12-3/TRBV12-4|-
CASSALSKSTDTQYF
>TRBV6-5|-
CASSYRFGGQHTEAFF
>TRBV7-6|TRBD2
CASSPTPRLAGSPNTGELFF
>TRBV5-4|TRBD2
CASSLGKIAGGPSGSQYF
>TRBV2|TRBD2
CASSPTGTSGNTDTQYF
>TRBV5-1|-
CASSSPSSYNEQFF
>TRBV3-1|TRBD2
CASSPVRAGVSF
>TRBV5-6|-
CASSPDRQEITDTQYF